Listed below are T cell receptor beta chains from one sample, sequenced in a study of T cell clones after liver transplantation. Sequenced by immunoSEQ multiplex PCR; TCRdb stores in-frame clones only, minus some. The profile shows about 45,000 clones, 70% to 90% of them singletons. The sequences come from CD4+ T cells from blood, collected 24 months after liver transplant. These receptors were collected from a human patient who received a liver transplant. Some T cells may have originated in the graft donor. Each CDR3 is given with its conserved first and last residue. D genes are given only for firm matches. Rows may omit the clone size; those that give it use once, few, many or a size class.

V: TRBV2
size: .
D: TRBD1
J: TRBJ1-4
CDR3: CASRDDRERREKLFF
DNA: TGTGCCAGCAGAGACGACAGGGAGAGGCGTGAAAAACTGTTTTTT

V: TRBV7-2
size: .
D: .
J: TRBJ2-5
CDR3: CASSRWGQETQYF
DNA: TGTGCCAGCAGCCGATGGGGACAAGAGACCCAGTACTTC

V: TRBV4-1
size: .
D: .
J: TRBJ1-4
CDR3: CASSQDLPARRNEKLFF
DNA: TGCGCCAGCAGCCAAGACCTTCCCGCACGGCGAAATGAAAAACTGTTTTTT

V: TRBV2
size: .
D: .
J: TRBJ2-3
CDR3: CASRATAGAIPTDTQYF
DNA: TGTGCCAGCAGAGCGACGGCGGGGGCAATCCCCACAGATACGCAGTATTTT

V: TRBV25-1
size: .
D: TRBD1
J: TRBJ1-2
CDR3: CASSEGGTGLYGYTF
DNA: TGTGCCAGCAGTGAAGGAGGGACAGGCCTCTATGGCTACACCTTC

V: TRBV7-2
size: .
D: TRBD2
J: TRBJ2-2
CDR3: CASSLSGGSTGELFF
DNA: TGTGCCAGCAGCTTATCGGGAGGATCCACCGGGGAGCTGTTTTTT

V: TRBV7-2
size: once
D: .
J: TRBJ2-5
CDR3: CASSFRGRKETQYF
DNA: TGTGCCAGCAGCTTCAGGGGTCGAAAAGAGACCCAGTACTTC

V: TRBV5-1
size: .
D: TRBD2
J: TRBJ2-7
CDR3: CASSSKRGQYEQYF
DNA: TGCGCCAGCAGCTCAAAGCGGGGCCAATACGAGCAGTACTTC

V: TRBV25-1
size: .
D: TRBD1
J: TRBJ1-2
CDR3: CASSDAGQGEVYGYTF
DNA: TGTGCCAGCAGTGATGCGGGACAGGGGGAGGTCTATGGCTACACCTTC

V: TRBV2
size: .
D: .
J: TRBJ2-4
CDR3: CASKGRSGAIQYF
DNA: TGTGCCAGCAAGGGGAGGTCGGGGGCCATTCAGTACTTC

V: TRBV9
size: .
D: TRBD1
J: TRBJ2-1
CDR3: CASSSRTGNSYNEQFF
DNA: TGTGCCAGCAGCTCCCGGACAGGGAATTCCTACAATGAGCAGTTCTTC

V: TRBV25-1
size: .
D: .
J: TRBJ1-2
CDR3: CASSDPAGVNYGYTF
DNA: TGTGCCAGCAGTGACCCCGCAGGGGTCAACTATGGCTACACCTTC